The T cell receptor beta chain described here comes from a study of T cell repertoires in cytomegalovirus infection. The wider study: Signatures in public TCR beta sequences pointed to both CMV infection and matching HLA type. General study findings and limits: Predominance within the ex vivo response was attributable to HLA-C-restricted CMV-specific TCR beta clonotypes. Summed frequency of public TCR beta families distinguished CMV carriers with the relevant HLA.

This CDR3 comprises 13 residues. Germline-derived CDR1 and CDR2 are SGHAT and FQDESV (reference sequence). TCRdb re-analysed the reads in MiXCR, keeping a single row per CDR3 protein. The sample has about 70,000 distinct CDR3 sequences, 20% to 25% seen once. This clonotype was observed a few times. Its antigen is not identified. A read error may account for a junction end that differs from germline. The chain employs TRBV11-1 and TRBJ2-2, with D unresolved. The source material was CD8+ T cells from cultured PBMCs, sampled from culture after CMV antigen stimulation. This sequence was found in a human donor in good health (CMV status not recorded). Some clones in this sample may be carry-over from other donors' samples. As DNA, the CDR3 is TGTGCCAGCAGCTTATCCCCCACCCGGGAGCTGTTTTTT. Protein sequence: CASSLSPTRELFF.